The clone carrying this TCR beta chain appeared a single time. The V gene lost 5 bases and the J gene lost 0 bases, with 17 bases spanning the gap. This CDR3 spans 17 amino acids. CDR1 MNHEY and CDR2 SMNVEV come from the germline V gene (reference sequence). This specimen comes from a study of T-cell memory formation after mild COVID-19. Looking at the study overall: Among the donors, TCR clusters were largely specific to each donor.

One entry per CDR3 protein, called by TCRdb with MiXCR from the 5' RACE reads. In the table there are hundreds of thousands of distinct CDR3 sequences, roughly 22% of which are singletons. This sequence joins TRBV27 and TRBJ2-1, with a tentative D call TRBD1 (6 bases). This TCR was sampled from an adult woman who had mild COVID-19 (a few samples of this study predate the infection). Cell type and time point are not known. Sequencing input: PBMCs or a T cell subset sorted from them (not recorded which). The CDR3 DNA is TGTGCCAGCAGTCCAGGGGTGGCTCCGAGCTCCTACAATGAGCAGTTCTTC. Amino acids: CASSPGVAPSSYNEQFF.